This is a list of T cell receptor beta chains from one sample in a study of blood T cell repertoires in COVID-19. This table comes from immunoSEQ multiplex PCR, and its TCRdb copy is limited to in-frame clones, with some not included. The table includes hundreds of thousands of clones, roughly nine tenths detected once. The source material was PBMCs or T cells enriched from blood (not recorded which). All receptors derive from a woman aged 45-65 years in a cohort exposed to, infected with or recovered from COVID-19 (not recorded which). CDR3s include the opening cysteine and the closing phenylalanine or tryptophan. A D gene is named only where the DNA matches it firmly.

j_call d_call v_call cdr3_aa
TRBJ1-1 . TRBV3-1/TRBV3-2 CASTRRGVAGVAFF
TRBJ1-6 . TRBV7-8 CASSSTVRVSYNSPLHF
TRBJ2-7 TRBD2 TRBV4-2 CASSKPGTSGVYEQYF
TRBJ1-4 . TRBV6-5 CASSYIGGEKLFF
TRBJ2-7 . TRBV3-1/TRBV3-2 CASSLGGEQYF
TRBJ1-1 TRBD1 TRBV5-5 CASSQSQGMNTEAFF
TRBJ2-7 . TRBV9 CASSVSRVHEQYF
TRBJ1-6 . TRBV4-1 CASSQLSTVNSPLHF
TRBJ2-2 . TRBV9 CASPLEEGVATGELFF
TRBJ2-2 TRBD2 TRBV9 CASSGGLAGTGELFF
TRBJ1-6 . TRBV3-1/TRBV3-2 CASSHGLKSTPGNSPLHF